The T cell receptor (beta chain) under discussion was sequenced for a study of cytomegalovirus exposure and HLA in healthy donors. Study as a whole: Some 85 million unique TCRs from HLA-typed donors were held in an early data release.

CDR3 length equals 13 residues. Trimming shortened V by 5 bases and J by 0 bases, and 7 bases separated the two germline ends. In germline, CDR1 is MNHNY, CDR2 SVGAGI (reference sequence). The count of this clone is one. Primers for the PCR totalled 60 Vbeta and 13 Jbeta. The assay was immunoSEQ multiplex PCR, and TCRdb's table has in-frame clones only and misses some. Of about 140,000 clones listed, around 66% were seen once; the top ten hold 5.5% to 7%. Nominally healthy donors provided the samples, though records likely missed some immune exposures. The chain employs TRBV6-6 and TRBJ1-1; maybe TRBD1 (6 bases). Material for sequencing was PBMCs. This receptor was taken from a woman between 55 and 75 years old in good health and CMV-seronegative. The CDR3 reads CASSRDMNTEAFF. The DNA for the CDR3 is TGTGCCAGCAGTAGGGACATGAACACTGAAGCTTTCTTT.